This passage covers 9 T cell receptor beta chains from one sample sequenced in a study of shared clonotypes between healthy human individuals. Sequencing used immunoSEQ multiplex PCR; TCRdb keeps in-frame clones, though not all of them. The table shows about 2.3 million clones, with around 93% occurring only once. The sample consisted of naive CD4+ T cells from PBMCs. The subset: CD45RA+ positively selected. The receptor set was obtained from a man aged 18 to 29 in good health. Some clones in this sample may be carry-over from other donors' samples.

This rearrangement joins TRBV27 to TRBJ2-3; 11 bases map to TRBD2. The V gene end was trimmed by 6 bases and the J gene end by 7 bases; junction bases not matched to a gene: 9. There are 15 residues in the CDR3. CDR1 and CDR2 (germline): MNHEY, SMNVEV (reference sequence). CDR3 sequence (DNA): TGTGCCAGCAGCTTTAGCGGGGGGGGTAGGAATACGCAGTATTTT. Amino acid sequence: CASSFSGGGRNTQYF.

Here the CDR3 DNA reads TGCGCCAGCAGCCAAGACGGGGGCGCGAACACCGGGGAGCTGTTTTTT. This sequence encodes CASSQDGGANTGELFF. The chain joins TRBV4-1 to TRBJ2-2; D assignment may be TRBD1 or TRBD2 (6 bases each). The CDR3 extends over 16 amino acids. Germline CDR1 MGHRA, CDR2 YSYEKL. Deletions cut 0 bases from V and 0 bases from J, with 8 bases between.

This clone was observed a single time. The chain employs TRBV5-1 and TRBJ2-3; unclear D gene. The V and J ends lost 0 bases and 3 bases respectively, with 14 bases between them. The CDR3 extends over 16 amino acids. Germline assignment: CDR1 SGHRS and CDR2 YFSETQ. The CDR3 is CASSLEFSGSTDTQYF. In nucleotides, the CDR3 is TGCGCCAGCAGCTTGGAATTCTCGGGTAGTACAGATACGCAGTATTTT.

The chain couples TRBV7-2 to TRBJ1-5; possibly TRBD1 for D (5 bases). V lost 5 bases and J 3 bases, leaving 11 bases between the germline ends. CDR1 and CDR2 from the germline V gene are SGHTA and FQGNSA. The CDR3 covers 14 residues. DNA of the CDR3: TGTGCCAGCAGCCCAGGACACATCAATCAGCCCCAGCATTTT. Translated: CASSPGHINQPQHF.

The chain combines TRBV28 with TRBJ2-7; TRBD1 matches at 8 bases. V gave up 5 bases and J gave up 6 bases; unmatched junction bases: 12. The CDR3 runs to 15 residues. The germline V gene encodes CDR1 MDHEN and CDR2 SYDVKM. CDR3 DNA sequence: TGTGCCAGCAGTATGGAACGGACAGGGACACGCGAGCAGTACTTC. It is translated as CASSMERTGTREQYF.

The genes are TRBV19 and TRBJ2-7, with TRBD1 matching 9 bases. Trimming removed 4 bases from V and 7 bases from J; junction bases left unmatched: 17. Germline V gene sequence: CDR1 LNHDA, CDR2 SQIVND (reference sequence). The CDR3 is made up of 17 amino acids. CDR3 region: CASSRASGTGLRREQYF. CDR3 in DNA: TGTGCCAGTAGTAGGGCTTCCGGGACAGGGCTCCGAAGGGAGCAGTACTTC.

The chain joins TRBV19 to TRBJ2-4, with D perhaps matching TRBD1 or TRBD2 (6 bases each). Germline V gives CDR1 LNHDA, CDR2 SQIVND (reference sequence). The CDR3 has 14 residues. With 10 bases removed from V and 7 bases from J, the gap between germline ends came to 20 bases. CDR3 loop: CATLQGGMGNIQYF. DNA of the CDR3: TGTGCCACCTTACAGGGCGGGATGGGCAACATTCAGTACTTC.

The rearrangement joins TRBV19 to TRBJ2-6; unclear D gene. The CDR3 extends over 15 amino acids. The V end lost 6 bases, the J end lost 1 base, and 10 bases lay between the germline ends. Germline-derived CDR1 and CDR2 are LNHDA and SQIVND (reference sequence). This chain's CDR3 is CASSLGPSGANVLTF. The CDR3 nucleotides read TGTGCCAGTAGCTTGGGTCCTTCTGGGGCCAACGTCCTGACTTTC.

This chain connects TRBV6-1 to TRBJ2-7, with 8 bases fitting TRBD1. The germline gives CDR1 MNHNS, CDR2 SASEGT. Germline trimming cut 3 bases from V and 6 bases from J; bases unmatched to any gene: 1. CDR3 length equals 12 residues. DNA of the CDR3: TGTGCCAGCAGTGATACAGGGGGCGAGCAGTACTTC. Translated: CASSDTGGEQYF.